This TCR beta chain stems from a study of blood T cells in healthy people across ages. PCR was performed a second time for about 7 to 12 cycles using a sample-barcoded 5' primer and a J-beta primer mix. One entry per CDR3 protein, called by TCRdb with MiXCR from the 5' RACE reads. The sample contains approximately 850,000 distinct CDR3 sequences, approximately 44% of which appear only once. Points from the study as a whole: A greater number of naive CD4+ cells and higher diversity distinguished long-lived donors from aged donors.

Remarks on this clonotype: What it recognizes is unknown.

There were at least 6 micrograms of total RNA extracted from every sample. This CDR3 spans 13 amino acids. V was pared by 4 bases and J by 0 bases, with 10 bases between. The germline CDR1 and CDR2 sequences are GTSNPN and SVGIG (reference sequence). This TCR derives from a man aged 55 to 70 in good health. The material sequenced was blood. The chain uses TRBV30 and TRBJ2-7; D not certain. This CDR3 is CAWKSPSSYEQYF. The CDR3, as DNA: TGTGCCTGGAAGAGTCCGAGCTCCTACGAGCAGTACTTC.